This T cell receptor beta chain comes out of a study of CD8 T cells in ankylosing spondylitis. Study observations and caveats: Certain motif variants had earlier been reported in reactive arthritis synovial fluid and blood. Matched synovial fluid from ankylosing spondylitis patients was reported to be enriched for disease-linked clones. Disease-linked clones proved CD8+ and comparatively uncommon in peripheral blood. What seemed typical of ankylosing spondylitis blood was a TCR beta motif built from several highly homologous variants.

The authors made TCR beta libraries by quantitative 5'-RACE with molecular barcodes. TCRdb fed the 5' RACE reads into MiXCR, producing one record per CDR3 protein. This sample has hundreds of thousands of distinct CDR3 sequences, with 10% to 15% found just once. The germline gives CDR1 MDHEN, CDR2 SYDVKM. Trimming left V 6 bases short and J 4 bases short, with 18 bases between. The CDR3 consists of 15 residues. As regards this clonotype: As yet, its antigen is unknown.

The receptor's source is a male donor with ankylosing spondylitis. Sequencing input: blood, either unsorted or a sorted T cell fraction (not recorded which). The V and J genes are TRBV28 and TRBJ2-5; D is possibly TRBD1 (5 bases). DNA of the CDR3: TGTGCCAGCAGCCAACCATCTAGGGGCTTAGAGACCCAGTACTTC. As protein: CASSQPSRGLETQYF. Combining the CDR3 with reference TRBV28 and TRBJ2-5 gives the whole variable domain DVKVTQSSRYLVKRTGEKVFLECVQDMDHENMFWYRQDPGLGLRLIYFSYDVKMKEKGDIPEGYSVSREKKERFSLILESASTNQTSMYLCASSQPSRGLETQYFGPGTRLLVL.